The entry below gives a single T cell receptor beta chain sequence along with its context. What it binds is unknown. Some clones are missing from TCRdb's copy, which holds only in-frame ones; the method was immunoSEQ multiplex PCR. The repertoire consists of about 26,000 clones, with about four fifths occurring once and the leading ten covering roughly 3.5%. This entry belongs to a study of lymphopenia after photon versus proton radiotherapy. The study's findings and limits: Photon-treated patients lost naive T cells and TCR diversity; proton-treated stayed stable. After the lymphocyte nadir, photon-treated repertoires showed oligoclonal expansion, especially of CD8+ Temra cells. Post-nadir TCR diversity decline inversely tracked overall survival among those who died. Better survival with proton therapy was suggested as possible, not demonstrated.

CDR1 and CDR2 (germline): SGHTA, FQGTGA. This CDR3 region has 13 residues. The V end lost 5 bases, the J end lost 7 bases, and 13 bases lay between the germline ends. The specimen was peripheral blood, collected from a patient treated with photon-based radiotherapy. The chain recombines TRBV7-3 with TRBJ2-3; possible D gene TRBD1, 6 bases. This TCR derives from a woman between 50 and 59 years old with pancreatic cancer. The CDR3, as DNA: TGTGCCAGCAGCGCACTACAGGGTTATACGCAGTATTTT. The encoded protein is CASSALQGYTQYF.